This TCR beta chain originates from a study of T-cell memory formation after mild COVID-19. This clonotype was detected a few times. Its target is not known. TCRdb independently ran MiXCR on the 5' RACE reads; one entry per CDR3 protein. The sample has roughly 150,000 distinct CDR3 sequences, about 14% seen once; the top ten hold 13% to 15%. Overall study results and limits: Pre-infection memory already had some responding clones, implying cross-reactive memory joined. Of the contracting clones, CD4+ ones lay mainly in CM and EM, and CD8+ ones in EMRA. The authors did not confirm SARS-CoV-2 specificity of second-wave clones peaking day 37.

The CDR3 totals 14 residues. Germline V lookup: CDR1 DFQATT, CDR2 SNEGSKA (reference sequence). Trimming cost V 6 bases and J 3 bases, with 15 bases left between them. The clonotype was recovered from an adult woman who had mild COVID-19 (a few samples of this study predate the infection). Cell type and time point are not known. The sample was PBMCs or a T cell subset sorted from them (not recorded which). The gene calls are TRBV20-1 and TRBJ2-1; D is perhaps TRBD2 (6 bases). CDR3 bases: TGCAGTGCCGTGACTAGGCTGGTCTACAATGAGCAGTTCTTC. It codes for CSAVTRLVYNEQFF.